This is a list of T cell receptor beta chains from one sample in a study of T cell repertoires in cytomegalovirus infection. Which antigens these TCRs recognize remains unknown. TCRdb reprocessed the reads with MiXCR, giving one entry per CDR3 protein. The sample shows hundreds of thousands of distinct CDR3 sequences, about 33% of them seen only once. The sample here was cultured PBMCs, taken from culture after CMV antigen stimulation. The receptors were sampled from a human donor in good health (CMV status not recorded). Some clones in this sample may be carry-over from other donors' samples. The CDR3 runs from the conserved cysteine through the conserved F or W. A D gene is named only where the DNA matches it firmly. Some rows have no size entry. The others give once, few or many, or a class for an expanded clone.

.	.	14	TRBJ2-5	TRBV7-2	CASSPRTTTETQYF	TGTGCCAGCAGCCCGCGGACTACAACAGAGACCCAGTACTTC
.	.	13	TRBJ1-1	TRBV18	CASSQRRDTEAFF	TGTGCCAGCTCTCAGAGGCGAGACACTGAAGCTTTCTTT
few	TRBD1	13	TRBJ1-1	TRBV11-2	CASSTDRGTEAFF	TGTGCCAGCAGCACGGACAGGGGAACTGAAGCTTTCTTT
many	TRBD2	15	TRBJ2-5	TRBV7-4	CASSSRAGDRETQYF	TGTGCCAGCAGCTCCCGGGCGGGAGATCGGGAGACCCAGTACTTC
many	.	14	TRBJ1-1	TRBV7-2	CASSLSLGAAEAFF	TGTGCCAGCAGCTTGAGTTTAGGGGCCGCTGAAGCTTTCTTT
.	TRBD1	17	TRBJ1-1	TRBV20-1	CSASRRTGGAGSTEAFF	TGCAGTGCCTCCCGTCGGACAGGGGGCGCGGGGAGCACTGAAGCTTTCTTT
few	.	14	TRBJ1-1	TRBV28	CASSLESSNTEAFF	TGTGCCAGCAGTTTAGAGTCATCGAACACTGAAGCTTTCTTT
.	.	15	TRBJ2-3	TRBV12-3/TRBV12-4	CASSFGPSGTDTQYF	TGTGCCAGCAGTTTCGGGCCTAGCGGCACAGATACGCAGTATTTT
few	TRBD2	17	TRBJ2-2	TRBV6-5	CASAPPLAGWSGGELFF	TGTGCCAGCGCCCCCCCTCTAGCGGGATGGTCAGGCGGGGAGCTGTTTTTT
.	TRBD2	11	TRBJ2-7	TRBV7-6	CASGRAAEQYF	TGTGCCAGCGGGAGGGCCGCCGAGCAGTACTTC
.	TRBD2	17	TRBJ2-5	TRBV20-1	CSASSGEAGPPQETQYF	TGCAGTGCTAGTTCGGGGGAAGCGGGGCCACCCCAAGAGACCCAGTACTTC
once	.	11	TRBJ2-1	TRBV7-4	CASSLRRVQFF	TGTGCCAGCAGCCTCCGACGGGTGCAGTTCTTC
.	.	15	TRBJ2-7	TRBV27	CASSLSWQEPYEQYF	TGTGCCAGCAGTTTATCGTGGCAGGAACCCTACGAGCAGTACTTC
.	.	13	TRBJ2-3	TRBV12-3/TRBV12-4	CASKPTTLDTQYF	TGTGCCAGCAAGCCCACAACATTAGATACGCAGTATTTT
.	TRBD2	14	TRBJ2-1	TRBV6-2/TRBV6-3	CASSYAGLADEQFF	TGTGCCAGCAGTTACGCAGGACTAGCCGATGAGCAGTTCTTC
.	TRBD2	13	TRBJ2-3	TRBV29-1	CSVQSSGENTQYF	TGCAGCGTTCAGTCTAGCGGGGAAAATACGCAGTATTTT
.	.	14	TRBJ1-5	TRBV6-2/TRBV6-3	CASSYGYRNQPQHF	TGTGCCAGCAGTTACGGGTACAGGAATCAGCCCCAGCATTTT
.	.	15	TRBJ1-5	TRBV4-1	CASSQRGSDNQPQHF	TGCGCCAGCAGCCAGCGAGGGAGTGACAATCAGCCCCAGCATTTT
few	TRBD1	15	TRBJ2-1	TRBV5-5	CASSRTGTEYNEQFF	TGTGCCAGCAGCCGAACCGGGACAGAATACAATGAGCAGTTCTTC
.	TRBD2	17	TRBJ2-3	TRBV19	CASSIRFSGRAGDTQYF	TGTGCCAGTAGTATCCGGTTTAGCGGGAGGGCCGGGGATACGCAGTATTTT
.	TRBD1	17	TRBJ1-3	TRBV7-9	CASRPKIGQGNGNTIYF	TGTGCCAGCAGACCTAAAATCGGACAGGGGAACGGAAACACCATATATTTT
.	.	15	TRBJ1-1	TRBV5-3	CASSLGWGARTEAFF	TGTGCCAGCAGCTTGGGTTGGGGCGCAAGGACTGAAGCTTTCTTT
few	.	15	TRBJ2-5	TRBV7-8	CASSFGRATEETQYF	TGTGCCAGCAGCTTTGGCAGGGCAACTGAAGAGACCCAGTACTTC
.	TRBD1	15	TRBJ2-1	TRBV28	CASSSPGQGPHEQFF	TGTGCCAGCAGTTCTCCGGGACAGGGGCCCCATGAGCAGTTCTTC
.	.	18	TRBJ1-6	TRBV11-2	CASSYAAGGSSYNSPLHF	TGTGCCAGCAGCTATGCCGCCGGGGGTTCCTCCTATAATTCACCCCTCCACTTT
.	.	14	TRBJ2-5	TRBV18	CASSPPSREETQYF	TGTGCCAGCTCACCACCGTCGCGGGAAGAGACCCAGTACTTC
.	TRBD2	17	TRBJ2-2	TRBV10-3	CAIRPGLAWGNTGELFF	TGTGCCATCAGACCGGGACTAGCATGGGGAAACACCGGGGAGCTGTTTTTT
few	.	16	TRBJ1-6	TRBV6-6	CASSPRMGVSNSPLHF	TGTGCCAGCAGTCCACGTATGGGGGTGTCAAATTCACCCCTCCACTTT
.	TRBD1	14	TRBJ1-4	TRBV28	CASSSTGTVEKLFF	TGTGCCAGCAGTTCCACCGGGACAGTCGAAAAACTGTTTTTT
few	TRBD1	16	TRBJ1-3	TRBV12-3/TRBV12-4	CASSFRDSTSGNTIYF	TGTGCCAGCAGTTTCCGGGACAGCACTTCTGGAAACACCATATATTTT
.	.	14	TRBJ1-2	TRBV19	CASSRNLADYGYTF	TGTGCCAGTAGCCGGAACCTCGCCGACTATGGCTACACCTTC
.	.	15	TRBJ2-3	TRBV24-1	CATKGNRASTDTQYF	TGTGCCACCAAAGGGAACAGGGCGAGCACAGATACGCAGTATTTT
many	.	15	TRBJ1-3	TRBV7-8	CASSFRSGSGNTIYF	TGTGCCAGCAGCTTTAGGTCAGGGTCTGGAAACACCATATATTTT
few	.	13	TRBJ2-7	TRBV10-3	CAIRGGGTYEQYF	TGTGCCATCAGAGGTGGAGGAACCTACGAGCAGTACTTC
.	.	14	TRBJ2-2	TRBV7-9	CASSLAGRTGELFF	TGTGCCAGCAGCTTAGCGGGCCGCACCGGGGAGCTGTTTTTT
.	TRBD1	15	TRBJ2-1	TRBV7-2	CASSLWTGSYNEQFF	TGTGCCAGCAGCCTTTGGACAGGGTCTTACAATGAGCAGTTCTTC
.	.	17	TRBJ2-3	TRBV20-1	CSATPFLGAGPSDTQYF	TGCAGTGCTACCCCCTTTTTGGGAGCGGGCCCCTCAGATACGCAGTATTTT
.	.	14	TRBJ2-3	TRBV7-6	CASSPRWNTDTQYF	TGTGCCAGCAGCCCCCGGTGGAACACAGATACGCAGTATTTT
.	.	14	TRBJ2-3	TRBV14	CASSQLPSTDTQYF	TGTGCCAGCAGCCAATTGCCTTCCACAGATACGCAGTATTTT
.	.	18	TRBJ2-4	TRBV4-1	CASSQDLGGYIAKNIQYF	TGCGCCAGCAGCCAAGATCTCGGAGGTTATATAGCCAAAAACATTCAGTACTTC
few	TRBD1	13	TRBJ2-7	TRBV7-9	CASGDRGAREQYF	TGTGCCAGCGGCGACAGGGGCGCGAGGGAGCAGTACTTC
.	.	13	TRBJ2-1	TRBV6-1	CASIKTVYNEQFF	TGTGCCAGCATCAAGACGGTGTACAATGAGCAGTTCTTC
.	.	14	TRBJ2-7	TRBV7-9	CASSLAGSYNEQYF	TGTGCCAGCAGCTTAGCGGGCTCATACAACGAGCAGTACTTC
.	.	17	TRBJ1-1	TRBV5-4	CASSLVGFEVMNTEAFF	TGTGCCAGCAGCTTGGTCGGATTCGAGGTTATGAACACTGAAGCTTTCTTT